This T cell receptor beta chain was observed in a study of metastatic and nonmetastatic thyroid tumors. Study-wide findings and caveats: In both blood and tumor samples, TCR beta diversity was reported significantly higher for malignant than benign nodules.

This clone has just a few counts. Its cognate antigen is unknown. Germline V lookup: CDR1 MNHEY, CDR2 SMNVEV (reference sequence). This CDR3 contains 14 residues. V trimming: 4 bases; J trimming: 3 bases; junction bases outside the gene matches: 3. Prior to thyroid surgery, none of the patients had received any treatment. Per the study methods: CDR3 differences across clinicopathological groups were used to build a distant-metastasis classifier for papillary thyroid cancer. TCRdb re-processed the PCR reads through MiXCR. The V and J calls here are based on TCRdb, not the publication. Of some 20,000 clones listed, approximately 40% are singletons.

The V call is TRBV27, the J call TRBJ2-7; 10 nucleotides line up with TRBD1. Sequencing was carried out using tumor tissue. The sequence came from a female donor with papillary thyroid cancer or a benign thyroid nodule (not recorded which). Some clones in this sample may be carry-over from other donors' samples. As DNA, the CDR3 is TGTGCCAGCAGTTACCGGGACAGGGGCTACGAGCAGTACTTC. Amino acid sequence: CASSYRDRGYEQYF.